The 26 T cell receptor beta chains given below trace back to one sample, sequenced in a study of cytomegalovirus exposure and HLA in healthy donors. The method was immunoSEQ multiplex PCR; TCRdb's version includes in-frame clones alone and lacks a portion of them. The sample carries 280,000 or so clones, roughly 90% recorded once. The sample consisted of PBMCs. The receptors derive from a woman between 18 and 29 years old in good health and CMV-seronegative.

This chain links TRBV9 with TRBJ1-2; no reliable D call. The germline gives CDR1 SGDLS, CDR2 YYNGEE. The CDR3 length is 15 residues. V gave up 0 bases and J gave up 8 bases, with 17 bases separating them. The CDR3 sequence is CASSVAGVSSGGYTF. CDR3 DNA sequence: TGTGCCAGCAGCGTAGCCGGCGTCTCAAGCGGAGGCTACACCTTC. Complete variable domain (other parts from reference TRBV9 and TRBJ1-2): DSGVTQTPKHLITATGQRVTLRCSPRSGDLSVYWYQQSLDQGLQFLIQYYNGEERAKGNILERFSAQQFPDLHSELNLSSLELGDSALYFCASSVAGVSSGGYTFGSGTRLTVV.

CDR3 in amino acids: CASSLDRGYNEQFF. DNA of the CDR3: TGTGCCAGCAGTCTGGACAGGGGCTACAATGAGCAGTTCTTC. The chain uses TRBV27 and TRBJ2-1; TRBD1 agrees at 9 bases. Trimming cost V 5 bases and J 3 bases; bases outside gene matches: 2. Germline V gene sequence: CDR1 MNHEY, CDR2 SMNVEV (reference sequence). The CDR3 totals 14 residues.

This rearrangement joins TRBV13 to TRBJ1-5, with a tentative D call TRBD1 (5 bases). This CDR3 is 16 amino acids long. Trimming left V 0 bases short and J 1 base short, with 10 bases between. Germline CDR1 PRHDT, CDR2 FYEKMQ (reference sequence). The CDR3 loop reads CASSLGVGGSNQPQHF. In DNA form, the CDR3 reads TGTGCCAGCAGCTTAGGGGTGGGGGGGAGCAATCAGCCCCAGCATTTT.

This chain uses TRBV13 with TRBJ2-1; possible D gene TRBD2, 6 bases. V gave up 8 bases and J gave up 3 bases, with 20 bases separating them. This CDR3 comprises 16 residues. Germline CDR1 is PRHDT and CDR2 is FYEKMQ (reference sequence). The CDR3 DNA sequence: TGTGCCAGCGTGCAAAAGGCGGGACTGAACTACAATGAGCAGTTCTTC. Translated, it gives CASVQKAGLNYNEQFF.

V usage is TRBV19 and J usage is TRBJ2-5; D might be TRBD2 (5 bases). The germline V gene encodes CDR1 LNHDA and CDR2 SQIVND (reference sequence). The CDR3 is 16 amino acids. Trimming shortened V by 4 bases and J by 5 bases, and 20 bases separated the two germline ends. CDR3 loop: CASSTLPGLSGETQYF. The CDR3 nucleotides are TGTGCCAGTAGTACGCTACCGGGTTTATCGGGGGAGACCCAGTACTTC.

This chain connects TRBV9 to TRBJ2-5, with TRBD1 matching 12 bases. Germline-derived CDR1 and CDR2 are SGDLS and YYNGEE. The CDR3 extends over 15 amino acids. J lost 5 bases, V lost 0 bases, and 2 bases had no gene match. For the CDR3, the DNA is TGTGCCAGCAGCGTAGAGGGACAGGGGGCCGAGACCCAGTACTTC. Protein: CASSVEGQGAETQYF.

The chain recombines TRBV13 with TRBJ1-3, with 7 positions matching TRBD1. The CDR3 length is 15 residues. CDR1 and CDR2 (germline): PRHDT, FYEKMQ (reference sequence). V shed 4 bases, J shed 4 bases, and the junction held 7 bases outside the gene matches. CDR3 nucleotide sequence: TGTGCCAGCAGCTCCGACAGGGTGGCGGGAAACACCATATATTTT. It codes for CASSSDRVAGNTIYF.

The J gene is TRBJ2-2, the V gene TRBV7-2, with 8 bases matching TRBD2. From germline, CDR1 is SGHTA and CDR2 FQGNSA. V trimming: 4 bases; J trimming: 1 base; junction bases outside the gene matches: 11. CDR3 length: 18 amino acids. CDR3 in amino acids: CASSSSVASGLNTGELFF. CDR3 sequence (DNA): TGTGCCAGCAGCTCCTCCGTGGCTAGCGGGCTGAACACCGGGGAGCTGTTTTTT.

This clone has more than one count but fewer than ten. The chain is built from TRBV7-2 and TRBJ1-2; D perhaps matches TRBD1 (6 bases). CDR1 is SGHTA, CDR2 FQGNSA, per germline. Trimming pared 4 bases from V and 2 bases from J, leaving 8 bases between. The CDR3 is 13 residues long. The CDR3 nucleotides read TGTGCCAGCAGCTCTACAGGGAACTATGGCTACACCTTC. Protein: CASSSTGNYGYTF.

The chain uses TRBV28 and TRBJ1-2, with D unresolved. Germline V gene sequence: CDR1 MDHEN, CDR2 SYDVKM. V shed 5 bases and J shed 3 bases, with 13 bases lying between them. The CDR3 runs to 14 residues. The DNA of the CDR3 is TGTGCCAGCAGTCTTACACACCGGGACTATGGCTACACCTTC. Its protein is CASSLTHRDYGYTF.

The chain links TRBV25-1 to TRBJ2-3; D not resolved. This CDR3 is 14 amino acids long. V was pared by 6 bases and J by 0 bases, with 10 bases between. Germline assignment: CDR1 MGHDK and CDR2 SYGVNS. The CDR3 DNA sequence: TGTGCCAGCAGCGACGGAGCTAGCACAGATACGCAGTATTTT. Its protein product is CASSDGASTDTQYF.

The chain joins TRBV9 to TRBJ1-1; a weak D match, TRBD1 (5 bases). The germline V and J ends were trimmed by 5 bases and 7 bases, with 9 bases remaining between them. Germline V gene lookup returns CDR1 SGDLS and CDR2 YYNGEE. The CDR3 runs to 11 residues. The CDR3 nucleotides are TGTGCCAGCAGTGGGGGGAGTGAAGCTTTCTTT. It specifies CASSGGSEAFF.

This sequence joins TRBV5-4 and TRBJ2-6; D not certain. The CDR3 contains 15 residues. The germline gives CDR1 SGHNT, CDR2 YYREEE (reference sequence). V was cut by 3 bases and J by 1 base, with 8 bases left in between. CDR3 protein: CASSSPYSGANVLTF. The CDR3, as DNA: TGTGCCAGCAGCTCGCCCTATTCTGGGGCCAACGTCCTGACTTTC.

V gene TRBV5-8 combines with J gene TRBJ2-5, with TRBD2 matching 12 bases. J was trimmed by 5 bases and V by 0 bases; bases with no gene match: 5. The germline V gene has CDR1 SGHTS and CDR2 YDEGEE. The CDR3 length is 16 residues. The CDR3 reads CASSLGLAGGDETQYF. The CDR3 bases are TGTGCCAGCAGCTTGGGCCTAGCGGGAGGGGATGAGACCCAGTACTTC.

This chain uses TRBV6-5 with TRBJ2-7; 11 positions agree with TRBD2. The CDR3 extends over 15 amino acids. Per germline, CDR1 MNHEY and CDR2 SVGAGI. The J segment lost 1 base and the V segment lost 6 bases, leaving 5 bases of the junction unmatched. The DNA for the CDR3 is TGTGCCAGCAGATATGCTAGCGGGAGGTCCTACGAGCAGTACTTC. Residues: CASRYASGRSYEQYF.

This clone was counted between two and nine times. The chain is built from TRBV4-2 and TRBJ2-7; D might be TRBD1 (6 bases). This CDR3 comprises 16 residues. Per the germline V gene, CDR1 is LGHNA and CDR2 is YNFKEQ. V was cut by 0 bases and J by 2 bases, with 14 bases left in between. CDR3 sequence reads: CASSQEIEDSAYEQYF. The CDR3 nucleotides read TGTGCCAGCAGCCAAGAAATCGAGGACAGCGCCTACGAGCAGTACTTC.

This clone was observed a handful of times. The J gene is TRBJ2-2, the V gene TRBV27, with 9 bases fitting TRBD2. This CDR3 has 13 residues. V dropped 6 bases and J dropped 7; count of bases not matched to a gene: 3. In germline, CDR1 is MNHEY, CDR2 SMNVEV (reference sequence). CDR3 in DNA: TGTGCCAGCAGGGGACTAGCAAGCGGGGAGCTGTTTTTT. Its protein is CASRGLASGELFF.

The J gene is TRBJ2-7, the V gene TRBV19; 7 bases align to TRBD2. This CDR3 is built from 13 residues. CDR1 and CDR2 from the germline V gene are LNHDA and SQIVND (reference sequence). V trimming: 3 bases; J trimming: 5 bases; junction bases outside the gene matches: 4. The CDR3 protein is CASSIGEGDEQYF. In nucleotides, the CDR3 is TGTGCCAGTAGTATTGGGGAGGGAGACGAGCAGTACTTC.

V and J are TRBV6-6 and TRBJ2-1, with D perhaps matching TRBD2 (7 bases). The CDR3 length is 15 residues. Germline V gene data show CDR1 as MNHNY and CDR2 as SVGAGI (reference sequence). V was clipped by 7 bases and J by 4 bases, with 17 bases between them. CDR3 region: CASTYGGGHYNEQFF. In DNA form, the CDR3 reads TGTGCCAGCACCTACGGCGGGGGACATTACAATGAGCAGTTCTTC.

In its sample, this clone was seen once. The J gene is TRBJ2-1, the V gene TRBV14; 8 nucleotides agree with TRBD1. Germline CDR1 and CDR2: SGHDN and FVKESK. V lost 3 bases and J lost 5; bases outside the gene matches: 9. The CDR3 consists of 16 residues. CDR3 nucleotides: TGTGCCAGCAGCCAGCTATGGAGGACAGGGAACAATGAGCAGTTCTTC. Amino acids: CASSQLWRTGNNEQFF.

The sample holds one count of this clone. The chain links TRBV15 to TRBJ2-2; perhaps TRBD1 as D (6 bases). Per the germline V gene, CDR1 is LNHNV and CDR2 is YYDKDF (reference sequence). V gave up 4 bases and J gave up 0 bases, with 15 bases separating them. This CDR3 spans 17 amino acids. DNA of the CDR3: TGTGCCACCAGCATTAGTTGGACAGAAGCGAACACCGGGGAGCTGTTTTTT. Encoded protein: CATSISWTEANTGELFF.

The chain joins TRBV9 to TRBJ1-1, with D unresolved. Germline CDR1 and CDR2: SGDLS and YYNGEE. Trimming pared 3 bases from V and 8 bases from J, leaving 8 bases between. There are 11 residues in the CDR3. Here the CDR3 reads CASSAGPEAFF. The CDR3 DNA is TGTGCCAGCAGCGCGGGTCCAGAAGCTTTCTTT.

CDR3 in amino acids: CASSLATQGWDGYTF. CDR3 sequence (DNA): TGTGCCAGCAGCTTAGCGACACAGGGGTGGGATGGCTACACCTTC. J is TRBJ1-2 and V is TRBV7-2, with 7 bases lining up with TRBD1. V lost 0 bases to trimming and J lost 6 bases; unmatched junction nucleotides: 7. The CDR3 totals 15 residues. CDR1 and CDR2 from the germline V gene are SGHTA and FQGNSA.

The table lists this clone with a count of one. Here the CDR3 DNA reads TGTGCCAGCGTCGAAGACAGGGGGCGGTCCGAGCAGTACTTC. It yields the protein CASVEDRGRSEQYF. The chain links TRBV2 to TRBJ2-7; 10 nucleotides line up with TRBD1. Germline loops: CDR1 SNHLY, CDR2 FYNNEI. The CDR3 loop spans 14 amino acids. V shed 8 bases, J shed 6 bases, and the junction held 10 bases outside the gene matches.

The rearrangement links TRBV28 to TRBJ1-2, with 10 bases lining up with TRBD1. This CDR3 region has 14 residues. J gave up 4 bases and V 8 bases, and 7 bases lay outside the gene matches. Germline loops: CDR1 MDHEN, CDR2 SYDVKM. CDR3 bases: TGTGCCAGCCTCTCGGACAGGGGGATCTATGGCTACACCTTC. It translates to CASLSDRGIYGYTF.

The rearrangement joins TRBV25-1 to TRBJ1-6; 8 nucleotides line up with TRBD1. J was trimmed by 9 bases and V by 2 bases; bases with no gene match: 6. From germline, CDR1 is MGHDK and CDR2 SYGVNS. The length of the CDR3 is 15 residues. CDR3 residues: CASSERGQGGSPLHF. The DNA for the CDR3 is TGTGCCAGCAGTGAAAGAGGACAGGGTGGTTCACCCCTCCACTTT.